What follows are 19 T cell receptor beta chains derived from one specimen sequenced in a study of early T cells in non-severe SARS-CoV-2 infection. One entry per CDR3 protein results from TCRdb running MiXCR on the 5' RACE reads. The profile shows tens of thousands of distinct CDR3 sequences, less than 15% of them singletons. Sequences were obtained from whole blood. These receptors all come from an adult who was a healthcare worker with PCR-confirmed SARS-CoV-2 infection or an uninfected control (not recorded which).

This clonotype has a handful of counts. V gene TRBV11-2 combines with J gene TRBJ2-7; D is possibly TRBD1 or TRBD2 (5 bases each). CDR3 length: 11 amino acids. Germline V gene lookup returns CDR1 SGHAT and CDR2 FQNNGV. The V end was cut by 6 bases, the J end by 7 bases, with 10 bases between. The CDR3 spells CASSLWGEQYF. The CDR3 nucleotides read TGTGCCAGCAGTCTCTGGGGGGAGCAGTACTTC.

The rearrangement uses TRBV5-1 and TRBJ2-1; the match to TRBD1 covers 9 bases. Germline V gives CDR1 SGHRS, CDR2 YFSETQ. This CDR3 region has 15 residues. The ends lost 2 bases at V and 7 bases at J; junction bases unmatched: 7. The CDR3: CASSFTGTGRNEQFF. The CDR3 DNA reads as TGCGCCAGCAGCTTCACCGGGACAGGGAGGAATGAGCAGTTCTTC.

This clonotype was detected ten times or more. The chain links TRBV9 to TRBJ2-7, with 7 bases identical to TRBD2. Germline V CDR1 and CDR2: SGDLS, YYNGEE. With 0 bases clipped from V and 0 bases from J, the junction kept 3 bases outside the gene matches. The CDR3 sequence is 15 residues long. CDR3 in amino acids: CASSVGGSNSYEQYF. In nucleotides, the CDR3 is TGTGCCAGCAGCGTAGGCGGGAGCAACTCCTACGAGCAGTACTTC.

This clonotype has a handful of counts. V and J are TRBV20-1 and TRBJ2-2, with D maybe TRBD1 (5 bases). The CDR3 runs to 16 residues. Trimming stripped 0 bases from V and 3 bases from J, with 14 bases between. Looked up from germline, CDR1 is DFQATT and CDR2 is SNEGSKA (reference sequence). CDR3 in DNA: TGCAGTGCTAGAGATCAGTGGGGCGAGGACACCGGGGAGCTGTTTTTT. This encodes CSARDQWGEDTGELFF.

This clonotype was recorded many times. The CDR3 DNA sequence: TGCAGCGTTGTTCGTCTAGCCGGAGAGACCCAGTACTTC. Translated, it gives CSVVRLAGETQYF. The chain has TRBV29-1 and TRBJ2-5, with D tentatively TRBD2 (5 bases). V was shortened by 4 bases and J by 4 bases, with 13 bases between the two germline ends. The germline V gene encodes CDR1 SQVTM and CDR2 ANQGSEA. This CDR3 spans 13 amino acids.

This clonotype was recorded a few times. The rearrangement joins TRBV28 to TRBJ2-6; D uncertain. V was trimmed by 5 bases and J by 0 bases, leaving 20 bases between them. CDR3 length: 19 amino acids. Germline values: CDR1 MDHEN, CDR2 SYDVKM. The CDR3 sequence is CASSPWDVTHPSGANVLTF. CDR3 bases: TGTGCCAGCAGTCCGTGGGATGTAACCCATCCCTCTGGGGCCAACGTCCTGACTTTC.

The chain links TRBV29-1 to TRBJ2-5; either TRBD1 or TRBD2 may supply D (5 bases each). The CDR3 spans 12 residues. CDR1 and CDR2 (germline): SQVTM, ANQGSEA. The V gene lost 4 bases and the J gene lost 3 bases, with 9 bases spanning the gap. CDR3 sequence (DNA): TGCAGCGTTGGGCTGGGGGAAGAGACCCAGTACTTC. This codes for CSVGLGEETQYF.

This clonotype was counted ten times or more. The chain couples TRBV20-1 to TRBJ2-5; 8 positions agree with TRBD2. V gave up 4 bases and J gave up 2 bases; unmatched junction bases: 9. The CDR3 length is 15 residues. In germline, CDR1 is DFQATT, CDR2 SNEGSKA (reference sequence). The CDR3 loop is CSATILAGTQETQYF. Here the CDR3 DNA reads TGCAGTGCTACCATCTTAGCGGGAACACAAGAGACCCAGTACTTC.

This clonotype showed up just a few times. This chain links TRBV7-2 with TRBJ1-5, with D possibly TRBD1 on 5 matching bases. CDR3 length: 13 amino acids. Trimming shortened V by 6 bases and J by 4 bases, and 10 bases separated the two germline ends. Germline CDR1 reads SGHTA; CDR2 reads FQGNSA. CDR3 nucleotide sequence: TGTGCCAGCAGGTCCCAGGGAAATCAGCCCCAGCATTTT. It is translated as CASRSQGNQPQHF.

This clonotype was observed at least ten times. The rearrangement links TRBV12-3 or TRBV12-4 to TRBJ2-4, with 8 nucleotides matching TRBD2. Trimming removed 5 bases from V and 2 bases from J; junction bases left unmatched: 5. The CDR3 spans 15 residues. The DNA for the CDR3 is TGTGCCAGCAGTCCCGGCGGGGGGTCCAAAAACATTCAGTACTTC. It specifies CASSPGGGSKNIQYF.

The chain combines TRBV6-2 or TRBV6-3 with TRBJ2-1, with TRBD2 identical over 7 bases. V gave up 0 bases and J gave up 0 bases; unmatched junction bases: 5. There are 17 residues in the CDR3. From germline, CDR1 is MNHEY and CDR2 SVGEGT. The CDR3 region is CASSYSTLAYSYNEQFF. DNA of the CDR3: TGTGCCAGCAGTTACTCCACACTAGCGTACTCCTACAATGAGCAGTTCTTC.

This clonotype was detected many times. The J gene is TRBJ2-3, the V gene TRBV20-1; 8 bases agree with TRBD2. This CDR3 region has 16 residues. Germline V gives CDR1 DFQATT, CDR2 SNEGSKA (reference sequence). V shed 0 bases and J 3 bases; nucleotides not matched to a gene: 8. The CDR3 nucleotides are TGCAGTGCTAGAGAAGTGAGCGGGAGCGAGACAGATACGCAGTATTTT. Residues: CSAREVSGSETDTQYF.

V and J are TRBV29-1 and TRBJ2-3; 11 nucleotides align to TRBD2. Germline lookup yields CDR1 SQVTM and CDR2 ANQGSEA. The CDR3 extends over 14 amino acids. Losses at the gene ends were 7 bases for V and 3 bases for J; bases not matched to a gene: 6. CDR3 nucleotide sequence: TGCAGCGCCCGCGGGACTAGCGGTACAGATACGCAGTATTTT. This translates into CSARGTSGTDTQYF.

The chain employs TRBV20-1 and TRBJ1-1; D is uncertain. Between the trimmed V and J ends, which lost 2 bases and 0 bases, there was a span of 7 bases. This CDR3 contains 13 residues. The germline CDR1 and CDR2 sequences are DFQATT and SNEGSKA (reference sequence). CDR3: CSARRVVNTEAFF. In DNA form, the CDR3 reads TGCAGTGCTAGACGGGTTGTGAACACTGAAGCTTTCTTT.

The chain employs TRBV10-2 and TRBJ2-7; 7 bases are a match to TRBD2. Germline-derived CDR1 and CDR2 are WSHSY and SAAADI. Unmatched junction bases numbered 7, after V lost 2 bases and J lost 6 bases. This CDR3 has 14 amino acids. CDR3 DNA: TGCGCCAGCAGTGAGGTGGGAGGGCCAGGCGAGCAGTACTTC. As protein: CASSEVGGPGEQYF.

The chain links TRBV28 to TRBJ2-7; D is possibly TRBD2 (6 bases). The CDR3 is 15 amino acids. Trimming cost V 4 bases and J 3 bases, with 16 bases left between them. The germline V gene encodes CDR1 MDHEN and CDR2 SYDVKM. CDR3 in amino acids: CASSSPASAYYEQYF. The CDR3 DNA reads as TGTGCCAGCAGTTCCCCGGCTAGCGCCTACTACGAGCAGTACTTC.

This clonotype was counted between two and nine times. CDR3 loop: CSVLSYDEQYF. The CDR3 bases are TGCAGTGTTCTATCCTACGACGAGCAGTACTTC. This sequence joins TRBV20-1 and TRBJ2-7; no firm D call. Germline V gene lookup returns CDR1 DFQATT and CDR2 SNEGSKA (reference sequence). V dropped 7 bases and J dropped 5 bases, with 12 bases sitting between them. The CDR3 runs to 11 residues.

V and J are TRBV7-3 and TRBJ2-3, with 7 bases fitting TRBD2. The CDR3 has 15 amino acids. Germline CDR1 is SGHTA and CDR2 is FQGTGA. The V segment lost 2 bases and the J segment 1 base; nucleotides outside the gene matches: 3. As DNA, the CDR3 is TGTGCCAGCAGCTTACTAGCGGACCGCACAGATACGCAGTATTTT. As protein: CASSLLADRTDTQYF. Looking up the rest from reference TRBV7-3 and TRBJ2-3 gives the full variable domain: GAGVSQTPSNKVTEKGKYVELRCDPISGHTALYWYRQSLGQGPEFLIYFQGTGAADDSGLPNDRFFAVRPEGSVSTLKIQRTERGDSAVYLCASSLLADRTDTQYFGPGTRLTVL.

This clonotype was counted only a few times. This sequence joins TRBV27 and TRBJ2-7; 14 bases align to TRBD2. The CDR3 is 13 residues long. CDR1 is MNHEY, CDR2 SMNVEV, per germline (reference sequence). V trimming: 10 bases; J trimming: 7 bases; junction bases outside the gene matches: 6. This CDR3 reads CATGLAGGGEQYF. CDR3 sequence (DNA): TGTGCCACCGGACTAGCGGGAGGAGGGGAGCAGTACTTC.